The T cell receptor beta chain under discussion was sequenced for a study of Ad26.COV2.S vaccination and SARS-CoV-2 variants. Findings and limits, study-wide: Quantification of TCR breadth and depth may have yielded underestimates of total T cell responses.

The data were produced by immunoSEQ multiplex PCR, yet TCRdb's version contains in-frame clones alone and is incomplete. The sample includes about 320,000 clones, around 81% of them seen just once. Deletions cut 3 bases from V and 2 bases from J, with 10 bases between. In germline, CDR1 is SGHRS, CDR2 YFSETQ. The CDR3 contains 14 residues. The treatment is: around 19 received Ad26.COV2.S at low or high dose, single or two shots; several received placebo; per-sample allocation not given. Sampling was done on day 63 after the first vaccine or placebo injection. Ad26.COV2.S expressed prefusion-stabilized spike from the original Wuhan strain. A word on this clone: Its antigen is unidentified.

V gene TRBV5-1 combines with J gene TRBJ2-3; D is uncertain. The sequencing here drew on peripheral blood, taken in a trial of Ad26.COV2.S vaccine versus placebo. The TCR sequence derives from a person aged 18-65 years who received the Ad26.COV2.S COVID-19 vaccine or a placebo. The chain's CDR3 is CASSSPRVTDTQYF. CDR3 DNA: TGCGCCAGCAGCTCCCCTAGAGTCACAGATACGCAGTATTTT.